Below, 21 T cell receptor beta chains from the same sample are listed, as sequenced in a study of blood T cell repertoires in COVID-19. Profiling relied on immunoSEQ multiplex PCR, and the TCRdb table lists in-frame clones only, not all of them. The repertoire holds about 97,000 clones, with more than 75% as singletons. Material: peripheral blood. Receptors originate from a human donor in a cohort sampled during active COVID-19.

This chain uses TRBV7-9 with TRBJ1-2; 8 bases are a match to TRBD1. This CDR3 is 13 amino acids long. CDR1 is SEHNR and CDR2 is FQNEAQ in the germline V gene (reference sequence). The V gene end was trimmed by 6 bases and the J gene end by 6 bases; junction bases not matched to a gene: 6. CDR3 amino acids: CASSPGGPDGYTF. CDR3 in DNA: TGTGCCAGCAGTCCAGGGGGCCCGGATGGCTACACCTTC.

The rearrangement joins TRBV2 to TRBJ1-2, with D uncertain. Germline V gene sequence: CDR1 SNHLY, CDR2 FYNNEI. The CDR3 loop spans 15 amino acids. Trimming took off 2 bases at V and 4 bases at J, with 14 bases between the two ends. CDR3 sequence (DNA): TGTGCCAGCAGTGAAACGGTAGCCCGCTCCTATGGCTACACCTTC. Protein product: CASSETVARSYGYTF.

The CDR3, as DNA: TGTGCCAGCAGCGTAGATGGAGGAGGACCGGACGAGCAGTACTTC. Translation gives CASSVDGGGPDEQYF. This chain connects TRBV9 to TRBJ2-7; maybe TRBD2 (5 bases). Per germline, CDR1 SGDLS and CDR2 YYNGEE. The CDR3 loop spans 15 amino acids. The germline V and J ends were trimmed by 0 bases and 5 bases, with 15 bases remaining between them. Drawing the rest from reference TRBV9 and TRBJ2-7, the complete variable domain is DSGVTQTPKHLITATGQRVTLRCSPRSGDLSVYWYQQSLDQGLQFLIQYYNGEERAKGNILERFSAQQFPDLHSELNLSSLELGDSALYFCASSVDGGGPDEQYFGPGTRLTVT.

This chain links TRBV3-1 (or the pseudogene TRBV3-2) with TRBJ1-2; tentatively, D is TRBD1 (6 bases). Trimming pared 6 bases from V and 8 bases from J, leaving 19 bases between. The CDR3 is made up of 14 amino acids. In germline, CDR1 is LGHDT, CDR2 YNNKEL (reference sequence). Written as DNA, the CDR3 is TGTGCCAGCAGTCCGATGAGGGGGGGATTCGGCTACACCTTC. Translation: CASSPMRGGFGYTF.

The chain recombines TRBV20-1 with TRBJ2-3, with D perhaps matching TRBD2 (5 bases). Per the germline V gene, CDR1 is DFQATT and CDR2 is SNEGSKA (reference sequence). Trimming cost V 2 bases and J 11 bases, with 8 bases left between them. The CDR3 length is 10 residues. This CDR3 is CSARLAGQYF. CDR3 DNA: TGCAGTGCTAGACTAGCCGGGCAGTATTTT.

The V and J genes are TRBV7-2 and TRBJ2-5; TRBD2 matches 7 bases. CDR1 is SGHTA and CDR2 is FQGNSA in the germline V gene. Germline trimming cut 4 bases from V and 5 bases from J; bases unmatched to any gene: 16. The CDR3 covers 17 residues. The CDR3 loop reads CASSSRRGSGVLETQYF. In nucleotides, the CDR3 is TGTGCCAGCAGCTCCCGGCGGGGGAGCGGGGTGTTGGAGACCCAGTACTTC.

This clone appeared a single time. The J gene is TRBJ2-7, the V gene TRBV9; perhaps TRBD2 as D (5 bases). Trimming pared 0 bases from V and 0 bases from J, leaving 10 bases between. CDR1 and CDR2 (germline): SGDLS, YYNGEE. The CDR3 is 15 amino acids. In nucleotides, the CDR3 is TGTGCCAGCAGCGTAGGGTCGGCGGGCTCCTACGAGCAGTACTTC. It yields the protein CASSVGSAGSYEQYF.

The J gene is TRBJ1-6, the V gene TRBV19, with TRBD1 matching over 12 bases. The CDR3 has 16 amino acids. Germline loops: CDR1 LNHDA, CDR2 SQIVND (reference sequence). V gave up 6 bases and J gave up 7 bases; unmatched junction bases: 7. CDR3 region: CASSPGTGGSNSPLHF. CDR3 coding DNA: TGTGCCAGTAGCCCCGGGACAGGGGGCTCAAATTCACCCCTCCACTTT. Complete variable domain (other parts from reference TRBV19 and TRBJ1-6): DGGITQSPKYLFRKEGQNVTLSCEQNLNHDAMYWYRQDPGQGLRLIYYSQIVNDFQKGDIAEGYSVSREKKESFPLTVTSAQKNPTAFYLCASSPGTGGSNSPLHFGNGTRLTVT.

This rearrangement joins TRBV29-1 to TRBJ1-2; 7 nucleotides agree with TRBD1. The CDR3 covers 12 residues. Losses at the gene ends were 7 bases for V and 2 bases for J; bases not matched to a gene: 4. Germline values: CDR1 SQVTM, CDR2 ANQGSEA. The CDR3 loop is CSASGQNYGYTF. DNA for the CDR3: TGCAGCGCCTCGGGACAGAACTATGGCTACACCTTC. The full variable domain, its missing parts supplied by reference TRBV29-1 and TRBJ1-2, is SAVISQKPSRDICQRGTSLTIQCQVDSQVTMMFWYRQQPGQSLTLIATANQGSEATYESGFVIDKFPISRPNLTFSTLTVSNMSPEDSSIYLCSASGQNYGYTFGSGTRLTVV.

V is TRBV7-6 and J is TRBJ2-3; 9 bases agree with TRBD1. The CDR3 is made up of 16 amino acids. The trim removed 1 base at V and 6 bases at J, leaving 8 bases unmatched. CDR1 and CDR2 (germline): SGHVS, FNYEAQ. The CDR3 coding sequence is TGTGCCAGCAGCTTAGGTGTAGGACAGGGGACGGATACGCAGTATTTT. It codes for CASSLGVGQGTDTQYF.

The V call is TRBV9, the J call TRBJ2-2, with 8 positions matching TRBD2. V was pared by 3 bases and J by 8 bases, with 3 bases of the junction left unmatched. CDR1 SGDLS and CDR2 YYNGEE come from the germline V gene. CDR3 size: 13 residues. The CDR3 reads CASSDAGGGELFF. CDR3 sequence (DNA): TGTGCCAGCAGCGACGCGGGGGGAGGGGAGCTGTTTTTT.

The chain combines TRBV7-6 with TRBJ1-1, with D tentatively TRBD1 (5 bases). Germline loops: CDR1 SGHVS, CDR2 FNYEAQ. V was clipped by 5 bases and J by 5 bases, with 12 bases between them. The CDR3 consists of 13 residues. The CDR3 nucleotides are TGTGCCAGCAGCGGGGGGACGGGAACTGAAGCTTTCTTT. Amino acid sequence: CASSGGTGTEAFF.

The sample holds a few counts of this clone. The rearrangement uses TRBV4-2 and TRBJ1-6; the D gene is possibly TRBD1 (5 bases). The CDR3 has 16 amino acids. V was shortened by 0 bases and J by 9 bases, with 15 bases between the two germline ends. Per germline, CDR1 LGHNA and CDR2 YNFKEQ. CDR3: CASSQDRPGRFSPLHF. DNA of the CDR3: TGTGCCAGCAGCCAAGATAGGCCAGGGAGGTTTTCACCCCTCCACTTT.

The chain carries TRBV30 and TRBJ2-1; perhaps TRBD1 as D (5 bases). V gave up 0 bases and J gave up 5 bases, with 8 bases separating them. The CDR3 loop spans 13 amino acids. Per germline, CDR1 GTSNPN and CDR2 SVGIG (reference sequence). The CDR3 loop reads CAWSVQVNNEQFF. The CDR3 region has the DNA TGTGCCTGGAGTGTACAGGTAAACAATGAGCAGTTCTTC.

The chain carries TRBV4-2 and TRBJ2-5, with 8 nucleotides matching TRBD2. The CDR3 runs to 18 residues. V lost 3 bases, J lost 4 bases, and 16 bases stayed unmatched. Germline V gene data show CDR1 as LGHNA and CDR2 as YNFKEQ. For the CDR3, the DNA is TGTGCCAGCAGCCATTTGAGGAGCGGGGGACGACGTCGAGAGACCCAGTACTTC. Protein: CASSHLRSGGRRRETQYF.

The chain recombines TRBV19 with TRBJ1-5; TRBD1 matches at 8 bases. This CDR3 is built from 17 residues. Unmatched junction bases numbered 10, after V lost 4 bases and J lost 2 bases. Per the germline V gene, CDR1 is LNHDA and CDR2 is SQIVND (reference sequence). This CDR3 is CASSTTYPGQGNQPQHF. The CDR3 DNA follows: TGTGCCAGTAGTACCACCTATCCGGGACAGGGCAATCAGCCCCAGCATTTT.

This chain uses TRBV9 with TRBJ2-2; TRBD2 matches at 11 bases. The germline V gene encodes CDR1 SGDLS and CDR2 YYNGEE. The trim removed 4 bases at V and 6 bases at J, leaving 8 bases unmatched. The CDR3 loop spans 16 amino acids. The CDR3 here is CASSPIAGGLAGELFF. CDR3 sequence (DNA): TGTGCCAGCAGCCCGATAGCGGGGGGGCTCGCCGGGGAGCTGTTTTTT.

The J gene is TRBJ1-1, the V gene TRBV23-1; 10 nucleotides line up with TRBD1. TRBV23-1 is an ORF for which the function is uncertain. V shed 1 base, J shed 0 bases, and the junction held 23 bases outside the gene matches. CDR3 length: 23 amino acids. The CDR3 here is CASSQYGTGDYPTYPLMNTEAFF. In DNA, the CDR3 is TGCGCCAGCAGTCAATATGGGACAGGGGATTACCCAACTTACCCCCTAATGAACACTGAAGCTTTCTTT.

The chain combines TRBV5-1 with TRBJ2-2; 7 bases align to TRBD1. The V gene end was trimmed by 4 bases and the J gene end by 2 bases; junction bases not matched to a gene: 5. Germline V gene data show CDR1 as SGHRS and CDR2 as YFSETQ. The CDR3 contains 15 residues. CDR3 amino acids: CASSTRDRNTGELFF. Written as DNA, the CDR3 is TGCGCCAGCAGCACCCGGGACAGAAACACCGGGGAGCTGTTTTTT.

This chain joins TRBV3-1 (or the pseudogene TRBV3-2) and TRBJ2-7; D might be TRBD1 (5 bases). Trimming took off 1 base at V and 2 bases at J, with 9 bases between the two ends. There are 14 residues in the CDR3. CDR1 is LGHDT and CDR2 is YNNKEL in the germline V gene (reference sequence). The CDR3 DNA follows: TGTGCCAGCAGCCAAGCGTTAGGGGCCTACGAGCAGTACTTC. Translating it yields CASSQALGAYEQYF.

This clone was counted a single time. As DNA, the CDR3 is TGTGCCAGCAGTGAAAGGAGGGGAGTAAGCAATCAGCCCCAGCATTTT. Encoded protein: CASSERRGVSNQPQHF. The chain couples TRBV2 to TRBJ1-5, with a possible D match to TRBD1 (5 bases). Per germline, CDR1 SNHLY and CDR2 FYNNEI. Trimming left V 2 bases short and J 1 base short, with 12 bases between. The CDR3 runs 16 residues.